This entry lists 29 T cell receptor beta chains sequenced from one sample in a study of T cells in Graves' hyperthyroidism and ophthalmopathy. RNA transcripts served as the template for amplifying TCR beta CDR3 regions. In the first-round RT-PCR of the TCR CDR3, the HTBI primer set was used. TCRdb passed the multiplex PCR reads through MiXCR, listing each CDR3 protein once. In the table there are 300,000 to 450,000 distinct CDR3 sequences, over 10% of which are singletons. The sample comprised blood. Receptor source: a woman aged 18-35 years with Graves' hyperthyroidism.

With regard to this clonotype: This could be a read error, since a much larger clone is one nucleotide away. This rearrangement joins TRBV12-3 or TRBV12-4 to TRBJ2-7, with D tentatively TRBD1 (6 bases). The CDR3 length is 13 residues. V dropped 5 bases and J dropped 6 bases, with 14 bases sitting between them. This chain's CDR3 is CASSMQGSGEQYF. As DNA, the CDR3 is TGTGCCAGCAGTATGCAGGGGTCGGGCGAGCAGTACTTC.

The gene calls are TRBV27 and TRBJ1-5, with D possibly being TRBD1 (5 bases). V lost 6 bases, J lost 6 bases, and 12 bases lay in between. The germline gives CDR1 MNHEY, CDR2 SMNVEV (reference sequence). The CDR3 extends over 13 amino acids. CDR3 sequence: CASSQQGFQPQHF. The CDR3 bases are TGTGCCAGCAGCCAGCAGGGCTTTCAGCCCCAGCATTTT.

This clonotype was counted many times. The chain is built from TRBV20-1 and TRBJ2-7; unclear D gene. The length of the CDR3 is 16 residues. V lost 1 base and J lost 2, with 18 bases in between. Germline CDR1 reads DFQATT; CDR2 reads SNEGSKA (reference sequence). The DNA for the CDR3 is TGCAGTGCTAGAGTTTTCGCCCGGGCAGACACCTACGAGCAGTACTTC. Encoded protein: CSARVFARADTYEQYF.

The chain employs TRBV11-2 and TRBJ2-7; 10 nucleotides match TRBD2. The CDR3 has 18 residues. V gave up 0 bases and J gave up 0 bases; unmatched junction bases: 8. CDR1 SGHAT and CDR2 FQNNGV come from the germline V gene. This CDR3 is CASSLEGGSGGISYEQYF. Written as DNA, the CDR3 is TGTGCCAGCAGCTTAGAAGGGGGTAGCGGGGGGATCTCCTACGAGCAGTACTTC.

The gene calls are TRBV9 and TRBJ1-2, with D uncertain. V was shortened by 3 bases and J by 7 bases, with 16 bases between the two germline ends. The germline V gene has CDR1 SGDLS and CDR2 YYNGEE. The CDR3 sequence is 14 residues long. DNA of the CDR3: TGTGCCAGCAGCGCGCCCGGTTGGGTTAGTGGCTACACCTTC. Translated, it gives CASSAPGWVSGYTF.

About this clonotype itself: At one end, the junction sequence differs from germline, possibly due to a read error. The rearrangement links TRBV11-2 to TRBJ2-1; possibly TRBD1 or TRBD2 for D (6 bases each). The germline V gene encodes CDR1 SGHAT and CDR2 FQNNGV. This CDR3 contains 16 residues. The CDR3 reads CASSSRRGAAYDEQFF. Here the CDR3 DNA reads TGTGCCAGCAGCTCCCGTAGGGGGGCCGCCTACGATGAGCAGTTCTTC. The full variable domain, completed using reference TRBV11-2 and TRBJ2-1, is EAGVAQSPRYKIIEKRQSVAFWCNPISGHATLYWYQQILGQGPKLLIQFQNNGVVDDSQLPKDRFSAERLKGVDSTLKIQPAKLEDSAVYLCASSSRRGAAYDEQFFGPGTRLTVL.

The V gene is TRBV28, the J gene TRBJ2-7, with D maybe TRBD2 (5 bases). This CDR3 is built from 15 residues. Germline CDR1 and CDR2: MDHEN and SYDVKM. With 5 bases removed from V and 2 bases from J, the gap between germline ends came to 16 bases. The CDR3 is CASSPRAVPTYEQYF. The CDR3 DNA reads as TGTGCCAGCAGTCCCCGAGCGGTGCCTACCTACGAGCAGTACTTC.

V and J are TRBV7-2 and TRBJ1-3; a weak D match, TRBD1 (6 bases). The CDR3 has 16 residues. The germline gives CDR1 SGHTA, CDR2 FQGNSA. V lost 0 bases and J 4 bases, leaving 13 bases between the germline ends. The CDR3 DNA reads TGTGCCAGCAGCTTAGCGGGGGGGGGGCTGGGAAACACCATATATTTT. Translated: CASSLAGGGLGNTIYF.

This clonotype was picked up a small number of times. The CDR3 sequence: CASSSRTGLSYNEQFF. The DNA of the CDR3 is TGTGCCAGCAGCTCCCGGACAGGACTGTCCTACAATGAGCAGTTCTTC. This chain connects TRBV5-6 to TRBJ2-1, with 7 positions matching TRBD1. V was pared by 3 bases and J by 1 base, with 7 bases of the junction left unmatched. The CDR3 totals 16 residues. CDR1 and CDR2 (germline): SGHDT, YYEEEE.

This clonotype has ten or more counts. V is TRBV3-1 and J is TRBJ1-5; D might be TRBD1 (5 bases). The CDR3 extends over 15 amino acids. The V gene lost 4 bases and the J gene lost 2 bases, with 12 bases spanning the gap. CDR1 is LGHDT, CDR2 YNNKEL, per germline (reference sequence). The DNA of the CDR3 is TGTGCCAGCAGCCTTCAGGGTGGGGGCAATCAGCCCCAGCATTTT. Amino acids: CASSLQGGGNQPQHF.

This clonotype came up a few times. The chain is built from TRBV9 and TRBJ1-1, with D hard to call. V lost 0 bases and J 2 bases, leaving 17 bases between the germline ends. Germline V gene lookup returns CDR1 SGDLS and CDR2 YYNGEE. The CDR3 consists of 17 residues. The CDR3, as DNA: TGTGCCAGCAGCGTAGGGGAGTACCCCCCCCTAAACACTGAAGCTTTCTTT. Translating it yields CASSVGEYPPLNTEAFF.

This clonotype showed up many times. The rearrangement joins TRBV25-1 to TRBJ1-2; TRBD1 matches at 7 bases. CDR3 length: 15 residues. Germline loops: CDR1 MGHDK, CDR2 SYGVNS. V dropped 3 bases and J dropped 4; count of bases not matched to a gene: 8. In nucleotides, the CDR3 is TGTGCCAGCAGTGAGTTAGACAGGGAATTCTATGGCTACACCTTC. It is translated as CASSELDREFYGYTF.

CDR3 region: CASSTPTGEGFF. CDR3 bases: TGTGCCAGCAGTACCCCAACAGGGGAGGGTTTCTTT. This chain uses TRBV6-1 with TRBJ1-1; 7 bases align to TRBD1. This CDR3 is 12 amino acids long. The V and J ends lost 5 bases and 13 bases, in that order; junction bases with no gene match: 10. Germline V CDR1 and CDR2: MNHNS, SASEGT.

This clonotype occurred many times. The J gene is TRBJ1-1, the V gene TRBV24-1; D is unclear. CDR3 length equals 14 residues. Trimming shortened V by 4 bases and J by 4 bases, and 12 bases separated the two germline ends. The germline V gene has CDR1 KGHDR and CDR2 SFDVKD. CDR3 residues: CATSDGLLGTEAFF. CDR3 nucleotides: TGTGCCACCAGTGACGGACTCTTAGGCACTGAAGCTTTCTTT.

This clonotype was picked up a small number of times. This sequence joins TRBV14 and TRBJ2-5, with a tentative D call TRBD2 (6 bases). V lost 3 bases, J lost 6 bases, and 11 bases lay in between. CDR3 length: 13 residues. Per the germline V gene, CDR1 is SGHDN and CDR2 is FVKESK. CDR3 amino acids: CASSQGGQKTQYF. DNA of the CDR3: TGTGCCAGCAGCCAGGGGGGTCAGAAGACCCAGTACTTC.

This clonotype was detected many times. This chain joins TRBV20-1 and TRBJ2-5; TRBD1 matches at 7 bases. With 3 bases clipped from V and 4 bases from J, the junction kept 5 bases outside the gene matches. The CDR3 contains 13 residues. The germline CDR1 and CDR2 sequences are DFQATT and SNEGSKA (reference sequence). Here the CDR3 DNA reads TGCAGTGCTAGCGATACAGGGGTAGAGACCCAGTACTTC. This gives the protein CSASDTGVETQYF.

This clonotype was picked up one time. J is TRBJ2-2 and V is TRBV28, with no clear D. Trimming stripped 6 bases from V and 7 bases from J, with 15 bases between. Germline assignment: CDR1 MDHEN and CDR2 SYDVKM. The CDR3 totals 14 residues. The CDR3 nucleotides read TGTGCCAGCAGCCAAGCAGGCGGAAACGGGGAGCTGTTTTTT. The encoded protein is CASSQAGGNGELFF.

In regard to this clonotype: A much larger clone lies one base from this, so it may be a read error. The rearrangement links TRBV29-1 to TRBJ2-1; perhaps D is TRBD1 or TRBD2 (5 bases each). Germline CDR1 and CDR2: SQVTM and ANQGSEA. The V end lost 5 bases, the J end lost 5 bases, and 16 bases lay between the germline ends. The CDR3 has 14 residues. The CDR3: CSVSPNVGDNEQFF. DNA of the CDR3: TGCAGCGTTAGCCCGAATGTGGGGGACAATGAGCAGTTCTTC.

Details on this clonotype: Sequence at one end of the junction differs from germline and may be a read error. The rearrangement joins TRBV10-3 to TRBJ1-5, with D possibly matching TRBD1 (6 bases). The CDR3 has 13 amino acids. CDR1 is ENHRY, CDR2 SYGVKD, per germline. The CDR3 here is CAISGRDNQPRHF. CDR3 DNA sequence: TGTGCCATCAGCGGGCGGGACAATCAGCCCCGGCATTTT.

This clonotype has more than one count but fewer than ten. This may be a read error: a much more frequent sequence differs by one nucleotide. The chain has TRBV5-8 and TRBJ1-5, with D unresolved. CDR1 and CDR2 (germline): SGHTS, YDEGEE. The CDR3 contains 15 residues. CDR3 bases: TGTACCAGCAGCTTGGATTCCGGTCAAAATCAGCCCCAGCATTTT. This sequence encodes CTSSLDSGQNQPQHF.

This clonotype was counted ten times or more. This chain uses TRBV3-1 with TRBJ2-5, with D tentatively TRBD1 (6 bases). Germline values: CDR1 LGHDT, CDR2 YNNKEL (reference sequence). The ends were cut back, 4 bases at V and 0 bases at J, with 9 bases in the middle. The CDR3 extends over 14 amino acids. CDR3 sequence (DNA): TGTGCCAGCAGCCCCCGGACAGACCAAGAGACCCAGTACTTC. Translating gives CASSPRTDQETQYF.

This clonotype was observed many times. The rearrangement links TRBV28 to TRBJ1-2, with 7 bases that match TRBD1. The CDR3 has 13 amino acids. Germline loops: CDR1 MDHEN, CDR2 SYDVKM. V gave up 6 bases and J gave up 4 bases; unmatched junction bases: 5. The CDR3 reads CASSLQGPYGYTF. The CDR3 DNA sequence: TGTGCCAGCAGCCTACAGGGGCCCTATGGCTACACCTTC.

This clonotype was counted at least ten times. The chain is built from TRBV2 and TRBJ2-3; D is unresolved. Germline CDR1 and CDR2: SNHLY and FYNNEI. The CDR3 is made up of 13 amino acids. Between the trimmed V and J ends, which lost 8 bases and 5 bases, there was a span of 14 bases. The CDR3 loop reads CASFVKLGDTQYF. DNA for the CDR3: TGTGCCAGCTTTGTTAAGCTTGGAGATACGCAGTATTTT.

This clonotype was seen at least ten times. The rearrangement uses TRBV20-1 and TRBJ1-2; possible D gene TRBD1, 5 bases. V lost 1 base and J 4 bases, leaving 7 bases between the germline ends. This CDR3 spans 12 amino acids. CDR1 DFQATT and CDR2 SNEGSKA come from the germline V gene (reference sequence). In nucleotides, the CDR3 is TGCAGTGCTAGAGTGGGGACCTATGGCTACACCTTC. Translated: CSARVGTYGYTF.

This chain connects TRBV18 to TRBJ2-3; the match to TRBD1 covers 8 bases. Per germline, CDR1 KGHSH and CDR2 LQKENI. With 7 bases clipped from V and 4 bases from J, the junction kept 19 bases outside the gene matches. The CDR3 length is 18 residues. The CDR3 bases are TGTGCCAGCTACACCATAAAGATCAGGGGGCGACGGGCAGATACGCAGTATTTT. Translating it yields CASYTIKIRGRRADTQYF.

This clonotype was picked up many times. The chain recombines TRBV19 with TRBJ1-5, with a weak D call TRBD1 (5 bases). Trimming pared 6 bases from V and 4 bases from J, leaving 16 bases between. The CDR3 runs to 15 residues. Germline-derived CDR1 and CDR2 are LNHDA and SQIVND (reference sequence). The CDR3 nucleotides are TGTGCCAGTAGCAACCGGGACTTACCTAATCAGCCCCAGCATTTT. This translates into CASSNRDLPNQPQHF. The whole variable domain, remainder taken from reference TRBV19 and TRBJ1-5, is DGGITQSPKYLFRKEGQNVTLSCEQNLNHDAMYWYRQDPGQGLRLIYYSQIVNDFQKGDIAEGYSVSREKKESFPLTVTSAQKNPTAFYLCASSNRDLPNQPQHFGDGTRLSIL.

This clonotype was observed many times. The genes are TRBV28 and TRBJ2-5; 8 bases line up with TRBD2. The CDR3 has 15 residues. V lost 3 bases to trimming and J lost 0 bases; unmatched junction nucleotides: 3. Germline lookup yields CDR1 MDHEN and CDR2 SYDVKM. The CDR3 reads CASSFGGRYQETQYF. The CDR3 nucleotides are TGTGCCAGCAGTTTCGGCGGGAGGTACCAAGAGACCCAGTACTTC.

This clonotype was seen at least ten times. The rearrangement joins TRBV20-1 to TRBJ2-3; weak D call: TRBD2 (5 bases). The V and J ends lost 4 bases and 0 bases respectively, with 14 bases between them. CDR3 length: 15 amino acids. Germline CDR1 reads DFQATT; CDR2 reads SNEGSKA (reference sequence). The CDR3 loop is CSATPDSISTDTQYF. Here the CDR3 DNA reads TGCAGTGCTACTCCGGACTCGATCAGCACAGATACGCAGTATTTT.

This clonotype has at least ten counts. V gene TRBV5-1 combines with J gene TRBJ1-1; TRBD1 matches at 8 bases. CDR3 length: 13 residues. Germline V gene lookup returns CDR1 SGHRS and CDR2 YFSETQ. The V gene end was trimmed by 2 bases and the J gene end by 5 bases; junction bases not matched to a gene: 2. CDR3 loop: CASSFQGATEAFF. CDR3 sequence (DNA): TGCGCCAGCAGCTTCCAGGGGGCAACTGAAGCTTTCTTT.